The following is a T cell receptor (beta chain) sequence with its context. The CDR3 is 17 residues long. CDR1 and CDR2 from the germline V gene are MNHEY and SMNVEV (reference sequence). The ends were cut back, 0 bases at V and 2 bases at J, with 17 bases in the middle. This sample is drawn from a study of blood T cell repertoires in COVID-19. Across the study: Whether acute or convalescent, the COVID-19 samples came from the United States, Italy and Spain.

The study assigned cohorts using participant-reported clinical history. Sequencing used immunoSEQ multiplex PCR; TCRdb keeps in-frame clones, though not all of them. The sample holds around 300,000 clones, 90% seen once. The sequence was obtained from a woman in her late teens or twenties with acute COVID-19. Sequencing was performed on PBMCs or T cells enriched from blood (not recorded which). The V and J genes are TRBV27 and TRBJ2-7, with D possibly TRBD1 on 5 matching bases. The DNA for the CDR3 is TGTGCCAGCAGTTTATCGATTGGCTTGGCAGGGACCTACGAGCAGTACTTC. It translates to CASSLSIGLAGTYEQYF.